The 18 T cell receptor beta chains below come from one sample, sequenced in a study of beta chain features in type 1 diabetes. Sequencing targeted expressed TCRB transcripts, as all isolated RNA had been reverse transcribed. Sequenced by immunoSEQ multiplex PCR; TCRdb stores in-frame clones only, minus some. The sample yields some 99,000 clones, almost 40% seen once. Sequencing was performed on stem cell memory CD4+ T cells from blood. Source of these receptors: a woman in her late teens or twenties in good health.

In this sample, this clone turned up a few times. The V and J genes are TRBV7-3 and TRBJ2-7, with D hard to call. V dropped 3 bases and J dropped 4 bases, with 10 bases sitting between them. This CDR3 region has 13 residues. Germline loops: CDR1 SGHTA, CDR2 FQGTGA. CDR3 in DNA: TGTGCCAGCAGCTTGAACTTCGGTTACGAGCAGTACTTC. Residues: CASSLNFGYEQYF.

The chain joins TRBV7-6 to TRBJ1-3; the D gene is possibly TRBD1 (5 bases). The length of the CDR3 is 16 residues. Per germline, CDR1 SGHVS and CDR2 FNYEAQ. Trimming took 1 base from V and 0 from J, leaving 10 bases between them. CDR3: CASSLGTPHSGNTIYF. CDR3 in DNA: TGTGCCAGCAGCTTAGGGACACCGCACTCTGGAAACACCATATATTTT.

This clone was seen more than once but under ten times. This chain uses TRBV9 with TRBJ1-2; 9 bases line up with TRBD1. V lost 3 bases and J lost 7; bases outside the gene matches: 10. This CDR3 is built from 15 residues. Germline CDR1 reads SGDLS; CDR2 reads YYNGEE. The CDR3 spells CASSAAGTGYSGYTF. The CDR3 DNA reads TGTGCCAGCAGCGCGGCCGGGACAGGGTACAGTGGCTACACCTTC.

This clone was counted a few times. V gene TRBV7-9 combines with J gene TRBJ2-1, with 9 bases identical to TRBD2. The CDR3 is made up of 15 amino acids. Germline V gives CDR1 SEHNR, CDR2 FQNEAQ (reference sequence). After removal of 5 bases from V and 6 bases from J, the junction contained 8 bases not matched to a gene. CDR3 amino acids: CASSLSGSPLNEQFF. The CDR3 region has the DNA TGTGCCAGCAGCCTTAGCGGGAGCCCCCTCAATGAGCAGTTCTTC.

The chain recombines TRBV6-7 with TRBJ2-1, with a tentative D call TRBD1 (6 bases). TRBV6-7 is labeled an ORF, and its function is uncertain. V lost 6 bases, J lost 8 bases, and 11 bases lay in between. There are 12 residues in the CDR3. CDR3 in amino acids: CASRAQGYEQFF. DNA of the CDR3: TGTGCCAGCAGGGCACAGGGCTATGAGCAGTTCTTC.

This clone was detected a few times. The CDR3 DNA sequence: TGCAGTGCTAAGACAGGGAGTGGCTACACCTTC. This translates into CSAKTGSGYTF. This sequence joins TRBV20-1 and TRBJ1-2; 7 bases are a match to TRBD1. V dropped 4 bases and J dropped 7; count of bases not matched to a gene: 3. Germline V gene lookup returns CDR1 DFQATT and CDR2 SNEGSKA (reference sequence). CDR3 length: 11 amino acids.

The J gene is TRBJ1-4, the V gene TRBV9; perhaps TRBD1 as D (5 bases). The germline V gene encodes CDR1 SGDLS and CDR2 YYNGEE. Trimming took off 0 bases at V and 0 bases at J, with 9 bases between the two ends. This CDR3 is built from 16 residues. The CDR3 coding sequence is TGTGCCAGCAGCGTAGCGCTAGGGGCAACTAATGAAAAACTGTTTTTT. Amino acids: CASSVALGATNEKLFF.

This clone was observed many times. The junction shows a germline mismatch at one end, possibly a read error. The rearrangement joins TRBV18 to TRBJ1-1, with D possibly being TRBD1 (5 bases). The CDR3 sequence is 8 residues long. CDR1 and CDR2 from the germline V gene are KGHSH and LQKENI. In nucleotides, the CDR3 is TGTGCCAGCTCACTAGGGGCTTTT. This codes for CASSLGAF.

In DNA form, the CDR3 reads TGTGCCAGCAGCTACGGCACCGGGGAGCTGTTTTTT. Amino acid sequence: CASSYGTGELFF. This sequence joins TRBV7-9 and TRBJ2-2; no clear D. With 4 bases removed from V and 4 bases from J, the gap between germline ends came to 4 bases. Germline V CDR1 and CDR2: SEHNR, FQNEAQ (reference sequence). The CDR3 loop spans 12 amino acids.

This clone was observed a handful of times. This rearrangement joins TRBV10-2 to TRBJ1-5; possible D gene TRBD1, 6 bases. Germline CDR1 WSHSY, CDR2 SAAADI. CDR3 length: 16 residues. Between the trimmed V and J ends, which lost 4 bases and 4 bases, there was a span of 17 bases. The CDR3 DNA is TGCGCCAGCAGTGTTTCCCTCGGCAGGGGAAATCAGCCCCAGCATTTT. Translated: CASSVSLGRGNQPQHF.

This clone was found once. V gene TRBV27 combines with J gene TRBJ2-1; 7 nucleotides agree with TRBD2. Trimming at V came to 0 bases and at J to 2 bases, leaving 10 bases not matched to a gene. Per the germline V gene, CDR1 is MNHEY and CDR2 is SMNVEV (reference sequence). The CDR3 contains 18 residues. CDR3 protein: CASSLSSSVSGTYNEQFF. CDR3 bases: TGTGCCAGCAGTTTATCTTCATCAGTAAGCGGGACCTACAATGAGCAGTTCTTC.

This clone has more than one count but fewer than ten. V gene TRBV28 combines with J gene TRBJ1-5, with D possibly being TRBD1 (6 bases). CDR1 and CDR2 (germline): MDHEN, SYDVKM. The CDR3 totals 15 residues. Trimming pared 3 bases from V and 5 bases from J, leaving 14 bases between. The CDR3 sequence is CASSFYGGGDQPQHF. In DNA, the CDR3 is TGTGCCAGCAGTTTTTATGGCGGGGGCGATCAGCCCCAGCATTTT.

J is TRBJ1-2 and V is TRBV5-1; unclear D gene. CDR3 length: 12 residues. The germline gives CDR1 SGHRS, CDR2 YFSETQ. Trimming left V 4 bases short and J 8 bases short, with 12 bases between. The chain's CDR3 is CASSPDPGGYTF. In DNA form, the CDR3 reads TGCGCCAGCAGCCCGGACCCGGGAGGCTACACCTTC.

The rearrangement uses TRBV28 and TRBJ2-1; 7 bases align to TRBD2. The CDR3 totals 16 residues. Germline V CDR1 and CDR2: MDHEN, SYDVKM. V lost 7 bases and J lost 3; bases outside the gene matches: 12. The CDR3 DNA sequence: TGTGCCAGCACCCCAGGCGGTCTAGCGGTCTACAATGAGCAGTTCTTC. This codes for CASTPGGLAVYNEQFF. The complete variable domain, with remaining parts taken from reference TRBV28 and TRBJ2-1, reads DVKVTQSSRYLVKRTGEKVFLECVQDMDHENMFWYRQDPGLGLRLIYFSYDVKMKEKGDIPEGYSVSREKKERFSLILESASTNQTSMYLCASTPGGLAVYNEQFFGPGTRLTVL.

This clone was seen a handful of times. This chain connects TRBV27 to TRBJ2-7; D is perhaps TRBD1 (5 bases). The V gene lost 3 bases and the J gene lost 6 bases, with 15 bases spanning the gap. Per the germline V gene, CDR1 is MNHEY and CDR2 is SMNVEV (reference sequence). There are 14 residues in the CDR3. The CDR3 DNA sequence: TGTGCCAGCAGTTTCCGCTACAGGCTGGGCGAGCAGTACTTC. Translation: CASSFRYRLGEQYF.

CDR3 DNA: TGTGCCAGTAGTATCGGGGGGGGCGCGGACACTGAAGCTTTCTTT. Amino acid sequence: CASSIGGGADTEAFF. This chain uses TRBV19 with TRBJ1-1, with D possibly TRBD1 on 6 matching bases. The CDR3 loop spans 15 amino acids. CDR1 is LNHDA, CDR2 SQIVND, per germline (reference sequence). The germline V and J ends were trimmed by 3 bases and 3 bases, with 14 bases remaining between them.

CDR3 region: CAWSAFTGELFF. In DNA form, the CDR3 reads TGTGCCTGGAGTGCATTCACCGGGGAGCTGTTTTTT. This chain links TRBV30 with TRBJ2-2; D remains unclear. V was trimmed by 1 base and J by 4 bases, leaving 4 bases between them. Germline CDR1 reads GTSNPN; CDR2 reads SVGIG (reference sequence). CDR3 length equals 12 residues.

There are a few counts of this clone. The rearrangement uses TRBV6-5 and TRBJ1-2; D remains unclear. V lost 6 bases and J 14 bases, leaving 22 bases between the germline ends. Germline values: CDR1 MNHEY, CDR2 SVGAGI. The CDR3 loop spans 13 amino acids. The CDR3 sequence: CASRKTLIPEETF. In DNA form, the CDR3 reads TGTGCCAGCAGGAAAACCCTGATCCCCGAGGAGACCTTC.